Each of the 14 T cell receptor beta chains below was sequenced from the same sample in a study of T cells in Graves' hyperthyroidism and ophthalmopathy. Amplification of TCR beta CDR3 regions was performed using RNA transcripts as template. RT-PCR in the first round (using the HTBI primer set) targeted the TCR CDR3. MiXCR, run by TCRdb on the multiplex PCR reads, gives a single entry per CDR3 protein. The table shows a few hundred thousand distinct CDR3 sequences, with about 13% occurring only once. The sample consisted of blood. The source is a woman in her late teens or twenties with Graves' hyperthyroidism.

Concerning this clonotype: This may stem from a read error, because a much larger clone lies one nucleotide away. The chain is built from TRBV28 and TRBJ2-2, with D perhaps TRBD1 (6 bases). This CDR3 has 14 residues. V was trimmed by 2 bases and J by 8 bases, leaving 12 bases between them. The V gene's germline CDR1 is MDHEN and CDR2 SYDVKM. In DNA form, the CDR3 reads TGTGCCAGCAGTTTAGGAAAGGGGGTAGGGGAGCTGTTTTTT. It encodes CASSLGKGVGELFF.

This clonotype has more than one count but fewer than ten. DNA for the CDR3: TGTGCCAGTAGTACCCTTGGGGGGCATCAGGGCACTGAAGCTTTCTTT. Encoded protein: CASSTLGGHQGTEAFF. The chain carries TRBV19 and TRBJ1-1; D is possibly TRBD1 (6 bases). The CDR3 contains 16 residues. Germline V gene sequence: CDR1 LNHDA, CDR2 SQIVND (reference sequence). V was cut by 4 bases and J by 4 bases, with 19 bases left in between.

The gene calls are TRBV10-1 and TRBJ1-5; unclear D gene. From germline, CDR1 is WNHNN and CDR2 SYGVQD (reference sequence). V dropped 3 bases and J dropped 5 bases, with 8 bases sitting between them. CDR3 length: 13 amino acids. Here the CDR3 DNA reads TGCGCCAGCAGTGACAGTGGATATCAGCCCCAGCATTTT. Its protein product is CASSDSGYQPQHF.

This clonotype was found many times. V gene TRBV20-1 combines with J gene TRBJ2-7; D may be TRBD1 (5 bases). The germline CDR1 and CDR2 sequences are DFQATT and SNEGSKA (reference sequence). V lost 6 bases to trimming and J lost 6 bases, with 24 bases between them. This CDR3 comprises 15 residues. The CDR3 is CSARAGPSVSSEQYF. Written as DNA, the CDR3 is TGCAGTGCCAGGGCTGGGCCTTCAGTTTCGTCCGAGCAGTACTTC.

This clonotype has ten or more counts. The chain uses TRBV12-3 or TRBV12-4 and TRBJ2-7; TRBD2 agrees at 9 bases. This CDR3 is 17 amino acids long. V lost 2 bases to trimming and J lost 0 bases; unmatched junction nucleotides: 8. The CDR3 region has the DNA TGTGCCAGCAGTTTATATCCTGCGGGAGGGAGCTCCTACGAGCAGTACTTC. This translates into CASSLYPAGGSSYEQYF.

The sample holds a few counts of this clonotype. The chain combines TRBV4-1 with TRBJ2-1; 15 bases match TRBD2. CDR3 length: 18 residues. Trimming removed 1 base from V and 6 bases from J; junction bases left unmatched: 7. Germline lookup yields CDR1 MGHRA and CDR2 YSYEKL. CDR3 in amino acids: CASSQVDMGLAGGNEQFF. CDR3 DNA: TGCGCCAGCAGCCAAGTTGACATGGGACTAGCGGGAGGCAATGAGCAGTTCTTC.

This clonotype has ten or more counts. CDR3 region: CSARSRDTRNGLPTWAQYF. The CDR3 nucleotides are TGCAGTGCTAGATCTCGGGACACCCGAAACGGTCTTCCAACCTGGGCCCAGTACTTC. The chain carries TRBV20-1 and TRBJ2-5; D is possibly TRBD1 (6 bases). Germline-derived CDR1 and CDR2 are DFQATT and SNEGSKA (reference sequence). Trimming removed 2 bases at V and 9 bases at J, with 34 bases between. The CDR3 spans 19 residues.

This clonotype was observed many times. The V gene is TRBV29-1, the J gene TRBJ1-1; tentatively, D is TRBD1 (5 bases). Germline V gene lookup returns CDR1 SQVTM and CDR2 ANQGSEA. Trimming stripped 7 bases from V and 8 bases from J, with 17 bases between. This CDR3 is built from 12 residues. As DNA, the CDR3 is TGCAGCGCCGAAGACAGTAATACAGAAGCTTTCTTT. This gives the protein CSAEDSNTEAFF.

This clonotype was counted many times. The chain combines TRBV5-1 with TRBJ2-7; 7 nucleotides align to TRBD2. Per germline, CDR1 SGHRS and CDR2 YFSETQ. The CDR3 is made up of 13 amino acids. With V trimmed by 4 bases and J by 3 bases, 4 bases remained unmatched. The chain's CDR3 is CASSLSGDYEQYF. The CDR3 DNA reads TGCGCCAGCAGCCTAAGCGGGGACTACGAGCAGTACTTC.

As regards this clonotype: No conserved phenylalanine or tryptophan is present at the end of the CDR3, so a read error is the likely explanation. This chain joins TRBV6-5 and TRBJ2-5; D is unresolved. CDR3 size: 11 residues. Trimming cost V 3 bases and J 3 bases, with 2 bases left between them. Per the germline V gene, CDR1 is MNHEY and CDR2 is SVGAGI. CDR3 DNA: TGTGCCAGCAGTTATAAAGAGACCCAGTACTTG. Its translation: CASSYKETQYL.

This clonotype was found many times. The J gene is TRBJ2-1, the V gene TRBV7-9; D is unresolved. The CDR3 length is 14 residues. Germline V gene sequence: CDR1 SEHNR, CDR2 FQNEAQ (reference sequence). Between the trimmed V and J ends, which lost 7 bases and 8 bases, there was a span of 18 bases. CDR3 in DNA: TGTGCCAGCATACTCTCGGAGCTCCGGGATGAGCAGTTCTTC. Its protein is CASILSELRDEQFF.

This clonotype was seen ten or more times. CDR3 sequence (DNA): TGTGCCAGCAGTAAAGTGGGGGATAATGAGCAGTTCTTC. Protein product: CASSKVGDNEQFF. V usage is TRBV28 and J usage is TRBJ2-1; either TRBD1 or TRBD2 may supply D (5 bases each). V was cut by 5 bases and J by 7 bases, with 12 bases left in between. In germline, CDR1 is MDHEN, CDR2 SYDVKM. CDR3 size: 13 residues. The variable domain in full, with the rest retrieved from reference TRBV28 and TRBJ2-1, is DVKVTQSSRYLVKRTGEKVFLECVQDMDHENMFWYRQDPGLGLRLIYFSYDVKMKEKGDIPEGYSVSREKKERFSLILESASTNQTSMYLCASSKVGDNEQFFGPGTRLTVL.

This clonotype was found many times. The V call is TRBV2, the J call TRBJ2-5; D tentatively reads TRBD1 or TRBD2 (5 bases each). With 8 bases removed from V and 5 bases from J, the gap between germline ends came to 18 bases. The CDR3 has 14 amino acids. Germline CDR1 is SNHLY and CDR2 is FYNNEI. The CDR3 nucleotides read TGTGCCAGCGGGGACCTCGGGGCCGGGGAGACCCAGTACTTC. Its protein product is CASGDLGAGETQYF.

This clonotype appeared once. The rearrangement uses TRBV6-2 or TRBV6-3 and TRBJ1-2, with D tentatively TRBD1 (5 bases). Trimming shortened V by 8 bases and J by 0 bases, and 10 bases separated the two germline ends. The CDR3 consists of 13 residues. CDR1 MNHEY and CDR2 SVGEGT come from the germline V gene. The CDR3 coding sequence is TGTGCCAGCGCACTGGGGGCTAACTATGGCTACACCTTC. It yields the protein CASALGANYGYTF.